The 13 T cell receptor beta chains below were found in one sample sequenced in a study of T cells in narcolepsy. Measured with immunoSEQ multiplex PCR; TCRdb has only the in-frame clones, and not every one. The table has about 41,000 clones, around 89% seen once. The sequenced sample was CD45RA- memory CD4+ T cells from PBMCs. These receptors all stem from a human donor with narcolepsy.

This clone showed up just a few times. The chain recombines TRBV15 with TRBJ2-7, with D possibly being TRBD1 (5 bases). CDR1 is LNHNV, CDR2 YYDKDF, per germline (reference sequence). The V gene lost 3 bases and the J gene lost 6 bases, with 12 bases spanning the gap. The CDR3 is 13 amino acids. This chain's CDR3 is CATSRQGASEQYF. As DNA, the CDR3 is TGTGCCACCAGCAGGCAGGGCGCCTCCGAGCAGTACTTC. Full variable domain (outside the CDR3, taken from reference TRBV15 and TRBJ2-7): DAMVIQNPRYQVTQFGKPVTLSCSQTLNHNVMYWYQQKSSQAPKLLFHYYDKDFNNEADTPDNFQSRRPNTSFCFLDIRSPGLGDTAMYLCATSRQGASEQYFGPGTRLTVT.

CDR3 nucleotides: TGCAGCGCTGGACAGGTCCCTAACTATGGCTACACCTTC. As protein: CSAGQVPNYGYTF. The chain employs TRBV29-1 and TRBJ1-2; TRBD1 matches at 7 bases. This CDR3 region has 13 residues. The ends lost 7 bases at V and 0 bases at J; junction bases unmatched: 5. Per germline, CDR1 SQVTM and CDR2 ANQGSEA.

The V gene is TRBV6-5, the J gene TRBJ2-7, with D unclear. Between the trimmed V and J ends, which lost 5 bases and 1 base, there was a span of 3 bases. Per germline, CDR1 MNHEY and CDR2 SVGAGI. This CDR3 is 11 amino acids long. The CDR3 nucleotides are TGTGCCAGCAGTGGGTCCTACGAGCAGTACTTC. This gives the protein CASSGSYEQYF.

CDR3 bases: TGTGCCAGCAGGATGGGACAGGGCTATGGCTACACCTTC. Its protein is CASRMGQGYGYTF. The rearrangement uses TRBV6-1 and TRBJ1-2, with TRBD1 matching over 9 bases. Trimming removed 6 bases from V and 4 bases from J; junction bases left unmatched: 3. Germline assignment: CDR1 MNHNS and CDR2 SASEGT. There are 13 residues in the CDR3.

This rearrangement joins TRBV18 to TRBJ2-3; TRBD1 might be the D (6 bases). V lost 3 bases, J lost 6 bases, and 22 bases lay in between. The length of the CDR3 is 17 residues. Germline CDR1 is KGHSH and CDR2 is LQKENI. CDR3 nucleotides: TGTGCCAGCTCACCTTTCAGAACGGGACACAGTACGGATACGCAGTATTTT. Its translation: CASSPFRTGHSTDTQYF.

The chain is built from TRBV30 and TRBJ2-5; TRBD1 matches 7 bases. The junction had 7 bases not matched to a gene; V was cut back by 2 bases and J by 4 bases. From germline, CDR1 is GTSNPN and CDR2 SVGIG (reference sequence). The CDR3 runs 14 residues. CDR3 sequence reads: CAWSPRGQRETQYF. The CDR3, as DNA: TGTGCCTGGAGTCCCCGGGGACAGAGAGAGACCCAGTACTTC.

This chain connects TRBV2 to TRBJ2-1; D gene uncertain. CDR1 SNHLY and CDR2 FYNNEI come from the germline V gene. The CDR3 runs to 13 residues. V lost 4 bases, J lost 7 bases, and 11 bases lay in between. CDR3 in amino acids: CASSAPVYNEQFF. CDR3 sequence (DNA): TGTGCCAGCAGTGCCCCAGTTTATAATGAGCAGTTCTTC.

This chain connects TRBV21-1 to TRBJ1-3; TRBD1 is the table's D call, not checked against the DNA. TRBV21-1 is a known pseudogene. CDR3 length equals 16 residues. The CDR3 DNA reads as TGTGCCAGCAGCAAAGCGCTCCACAGCTCTGGAAACACCATATATTTT. Translation: CASSKALHSSGNTIYF.

This clone appeared a few times. The genes are TRBV6-1 and TRBJ2-1, with D perhaps TRBD1 (5 bases). Trimming removed 8 bases at V and 5 bases at J, with 19 bases between. This CDR3 has 15 amino acids. Germline-derived CDR1 and CDR2 are MNHNS and SASEGT. CDR3: CASALGAANDNEQFF. The CDR3 DNA follows: TGTGCCAGCGCGCTAGGGGCAGCGAACGACAATGAGCAGTTCTTC.

This chain uses TRBV18 with TRBJ1-5, with a tentative D call TRBD1 (5 bases). Per the germline V gene, CDR1 is KGHSH and CDR2 is LQKENI. V lost 6 bases and J 3 bases, leaving 18 bases between the germline ends. CDR3 length: 16 residues. Written as DNA, the CDR3 is TGTGCCAGCTCCCCCCCCGGGGACGGACCCAATCAGCCCCAGCATTTT. The encoded protein is CASSPPGDGPNQPQHF.

The chain joins TRBV5-1 to TRBJ2-7, with a possible D match to TRBD2 (5 bases). Trimming shortened V by 0 bases and J by 0 bases, and 13 bases separated the two germline ends. The CDR3 is made up of 16 amino acids. CDR1 and CDR2 from the germline V gene are SGHRS and YFSETQ. The CDR3 spells CASSLASQPSSYEQYF. CDR3 coding DNA: TGCGCCAGCAGCTTGGCTAGCCAACCGAGCTCCTACGAGCAGTACTTC.

The CDR3: CSVADRGEQYF. In DNA, the CDR3 is TGCAGCGTCGCGGACAGGGGCGAGCAGTACTTC. V and J are TRBV29-1 and TRBJ2-7, with 9 bases lining up with TRBD1. After removal of 6 bases from V and 6 bases from J, the junction contained 3 bases not matched to a gene. Germline CDR1 and CDR2: SQVTM and ANQGSEA. The CDR3 loop spans 11 amino acids.

V gene TRBV18 combines with J gene TRBJ2-1, with TRBD1 matching over 10 bases. Per germline, CDR1 KGHSH and CDR2 LQKENI. The length of the CDR3 is 18 residues. Unmatched junction bases numbered 10, after V lost 2 bases and J lost 3 bases. The CDR3 here is CASSPLAFRDRGYNEQFF. The DNA for the CDR3 is TGTGCCAGCTCACCATTAGCGTTTCGGGACAGGGGCTACAATGAGCAGTTCTTC.